The T cell receptor (beta chain) under discussion was sequenced for a study of blood T cell repertoires in COVID-19 (dated by TCRdb to 2019 to 2021). Some background on the complete study: Samples covering the acute and convalescent phases of COVID-19 were provided by collaborators in the United States, Italy and Spain. The material from the prospective study consisted of cDNA or gDNA derived from T cells, B-cell-depleted T cells, or PBMCs. The dataset comprised deeply sampled blood TCRbeta repertoires from subjects exposed to, actively infected with, or recovered from COVID-19. The repertoires were made available in a free public database intended to serve as a resource for research on the immune response to SARS-CoV-2. The samples were drawn from the first 160 participants of the ongoing ImmuneRACE study and from about 1,200 subjects provided by 6 global collaborators. Nearly every sample came with metadata listing a de-identified subject ID, COVID-19 status, age in years and sex. Where available, HLA class I and class II types were taken from metadata supplied by the sample provider and were not determined by assay-based typing. Results and caveats for the whole study, not just this receptor: Clinical and demographic metadata were provided uncurated, with the amount varying by source and participant.

TCRbeta CDR3 regions were amplified from genomic DNA by means of the immunoSEQ Assay, a bias-controlled multiplex PCR. The original pipeline was this. Within the assay, amplification of reference gene primers was used to estimate how many nucleated cells each sample contained. Sequence reads were collapsed and filtered to measure the absolute abundance of every unique TCRbeta CDR3 rearrangement. Productive Simpson clonality was computed per sample as the square root of Simpson's diversity index over productive rearrangements. What TCRdb holds here is the immuneACCESS table cut down to in-frame rearrangements. Part of the clones is not present; checked against another copy, under half of the missing clones reflect an unresolved V gene, and the others are unexplained. V and J calls and clone size are given by that table; D and trimming were obtained from the DNA. This sample lists approximately 500,000 clones; approximately 88% were detected once. Less than 9.5% of the sample belongs to the ten largest clones.

To note about this clone: Its recognized antigen is unknown. No quality values exist for individual bases; no much larger clone is one base distant. In the same sample, other DNA sequences code for this CDR3.

The germline V gene (reference sequence) sets CDR1 to GTSNPN and CDR2 to SVGIG. The V end gives up 3 bases and the J end 2 bases, leaving 4 bases in the junction not matched to a gene. The CDR3 contains 14 residues, cysteine and phenylalanine counted. Here the CDR3 DNA is all that survives: 42 bases in frame from base 1. In Seattle, one collaborating source enrolled patients while the infection was active and tracked those patients longitudinally over the course of disease. Collaborating institutions collected whole blood in K2EDTA tubes following their own protocols. Collaborator samples were shipped for TCRbeta analysis as frozen whole blood, isolated PBMCs, or DNA extracted from either sample type.

Material for sequencing was peripheral blood. This chain is built from TRBV30 and TRBJ2-7; TRBD1 aligns with 10 central bases. The TCR was taken from a woman between 45 and 60 years old with COVID-19, enrolled during active disease. CDR3 protein: CAWRRTGGPYEQYF. The sequenced DNA: TGTGCCTGGAGGCGGACAGGGGGTCCCTACGAGCAGTACTTC.